This T cell receptor beta chain originates from a study of graft-versus-host responses after intestinal transplantation. The method was immunoSEQ multiplex PCR; TCRdb's version includes in-frame clones alone and lacks a portion of them. Here the sample spans fewer than 60,000 clones, about 88% being singletons. Trimming left V 7 bases short and J 4 bases short, with 15 bases between. Germline V gene lookup returns CDR1 LNHDA and CDR2 SQIVND (reference sequence). There are 14 residues in the CDR3. In this sample, this clone turned up once. As yet, its antigen is unknown. This receptor was obtained from a human donor who was the organ donor for an intestinal transplant. The chain recombines TRBV19 with TRBJ2-3; a weak D match, TRBD1 (7 bases). The input for sequencing was unstimulated CD4+ T cells sorted from spleen or lymph node cells, taken before transplant. The chain's CDR3 is CASTQFRGADTQYF. The DNA of the CDR3 is TGTGCCAGTACCCAATTCAGGGGGGCAGATACGCAGTATTTT.